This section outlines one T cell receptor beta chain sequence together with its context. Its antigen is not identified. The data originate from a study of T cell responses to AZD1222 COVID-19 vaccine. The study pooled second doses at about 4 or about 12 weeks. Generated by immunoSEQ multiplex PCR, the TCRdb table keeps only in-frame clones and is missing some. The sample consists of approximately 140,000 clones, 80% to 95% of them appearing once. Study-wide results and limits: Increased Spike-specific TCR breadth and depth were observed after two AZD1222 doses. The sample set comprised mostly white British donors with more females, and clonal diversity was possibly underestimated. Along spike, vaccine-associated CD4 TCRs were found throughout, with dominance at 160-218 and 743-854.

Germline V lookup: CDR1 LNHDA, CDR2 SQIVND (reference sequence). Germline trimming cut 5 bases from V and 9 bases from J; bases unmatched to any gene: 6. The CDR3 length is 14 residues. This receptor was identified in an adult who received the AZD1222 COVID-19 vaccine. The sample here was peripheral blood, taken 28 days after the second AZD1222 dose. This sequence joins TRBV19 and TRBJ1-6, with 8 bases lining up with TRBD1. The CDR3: CASSVYRGGSPLHF. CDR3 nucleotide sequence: TGTGCCAGTAGTGTTTACAGGGGGGGTTCACCCCTCCACTTT.